The rows below give T cell receptor beta chains drawn from one sample of a study of shared clonotypes between healthy human individuals. Measured with immunoSEQ multiplex PCR; TCRdb has only the in-frame clones, and not every one. The table has about 460,000 clones, 70% to 80% seen once; the top ten hold more than 10%. Source material: PBMCs. All receptors come from a woman between 40 and 50 years old in good health. Some clones in this sample may be carry-over from other donors' samples. Each CDR3 is given with its conserved first and last residue. Each record gives: V gene, J gene, CDR3 protein.

>TRBV10-1|TRBJ2-1
CASRSGTSGHNEQFF
>TRBV2|TRBJ2-1
CASSSDRAKYNEQFF
>TRBV30|TRBJ2-7
CAWSQGQISHEQYF
>TRBV18|TRBJ1-2
CASSPDRQATYGYTF
>TRBV14|TRBJ2-7
CASSQIAGVEQYF
>TRBV28|TRBJ1-5
CASSSTNQPQHF
>TRBV7-9|TRBJ2-7
CASSLVLAGGMEQYF
>TRBV5-4|TRBJ2-1
CASSGKDASSYNEQFF
>TRBV27|TRBJ2-3
CASRLTQSGTDTQYF
>TRBV28|TRBJ2-1
CASSGTPSYNEQFF
>TRBV6-1|TRBJ1-1
CASRDREAFF
>TRBV30|TRBJ2-5
CAWGSGFQETQYF
>TRBV9|TRBJ2-3
CASSVVFGGGTDTQYF
>TRBV29-1|TRBJ1-1
CSVELPGAEAFF
>TRBV9|TRBJ2-3
CASSSRTGSTDTQYF
>TRBV29-1|TRBJ1-1
CSVEPGTANTEAFF
>TRBV9|TRBJ1-1
CASSVAPQGSTEAFF
>TRBV2|TRBJ1-4
CASSESPGGMFF
>TRBV28|TRBJ2-1
CASSVGHEVNEQFF
>TRBV6-5|TRBJ1-5
CASSQDRNNQPQHF
>TRBV9|TRBJ1-1
CASSPAGRGRTEAFF
>TRBV6-5|TRBJ1-4
CASSYGRTGGGEKLFF
>TRBV6-5|TRBJ2-3
CASSRTGAHTDTQYF
>TRBV2|TRBJ2-5
CASSEARGAETQYF
>TRBV11-2|TRBJ2-2
CASSFNTGELFF
>TRBV7-3|TRBJ2-3
CASSPGGSDTQYF
>TRBV11-2|TRBJ2-7
CASSVDREVHEQYF
>TRBV5-4|TRBJ2-2
CASSLVSGELFF
>TRBV5-5|TRBJ1-6
CASSLWGWANSPLHF
>TRBV6-6|TRBJ1-1
CASGAGHTEAFF
>TRBV19|TRBJ2-5
CASSLPTRQETQYF